Listed below are T cell receptor beta chains from one sample, sequenced in a study of T cell responses to AZD1222 COVID-19 vaccine. TCRdb's table, derived via immunoSEQ multiplex PCR, lists solely in-frame clones and lacks some. The sample shows about 150,000 clones, about 89% of them seen only once. The sample in question was peripheral blood, obtained on day 0 of AZD1222 vaccination. These receptors all come from an adult in good health. CDR3s include the opening cysteine and the closing phenylalanine or tryptophan. D genes are given only for firm matches. Clone size appears in some rows only: once, few, many, or a class for an expanded clone.

cdr3_nt: TGTGCCAGGGGTTCAATTGAAGCTTTCTTT
cdr3_aa: CARGSIEAFF
v_call: TRBV2
clone_size: -
d_call: -
j_call: TRBJ1-1

cdr3_nt: TGTGCCAGCAGCTTTATTCGGGGAGGGACAGGGACTTCCTACGAGCAGTACTTC
cdr3_aa: CASSFIRGGTGTSYEQYF
v_call: TRBV7-9
clone_size: -
d_call: TRBD1
j_call: TRBJ2-7

cdr3_nt: TGCAGCGTCCTACTGGACAGTGAGACCCAGTACTTC
cdr3_aa: CSVLLDSETQYF
v_call: TRBV29-1
clone_size: -
d_call: -
j_call: TRBJ2-5

cdr3_nt: TGTGCCTGGTTCAGCCTTAGGACAGGGGCGGGTGGCTACACCTTC
cdr3_aa: CAWFSLRTGAGGYTF
v_call: TRBV30
clone_size: -
d_call: TRBD1
j_call: TRBJ1-2

cdr3_nt: TGCAGCGGACAACATGGACAGGGAGCGCAAGAGACCCAGTACTTC
cdr3_aa: CSGQHGQGAQETQYF
v_call: TRBV29-1
clone_size: -
d_call: TRBD1
j_call: TRBJ2-5

cdr3_nt: TGTGCCAGCAGCCCCCGTTGGTCCCCCGAGCAGTACTTC
cdr3_aa: CASSPRWSPEQYF
v_call: TRBV7-2
clone_size: few
d_call: -
j_call: TRBJ2-7

cdr3_nt: TGTGCCAGCAGCATTCAACTGGGGGAGAAGACTGAAGCTTTCTTT
cdr3_aa: CASSIQLGEKTEAFF
v_call: TRBV7-2
clone_size: -
d_call: -
j_call: TRBJ1-1

cdr3_nt: TGTGCCACCAGTGATCCGGGACAGGGAGGATCAGATACGCAGTATTTT
cdr3_aa: CATSDPGQGGSDTQYF
v_call: TRBV24-1
clone_size: -
d_call: TRBD1
j_call: TRBJ2-3

cdr3_nt: TGTGCCAGCAGCCCTCGGGGCAACTATGGCTACACCTTC
cdr3_aa: CASSPRGNYGYTF
v_call: TRBV3-1/TRBV3-2
clone_size: -
d_call: -
j_call: TRBJ1-2

cdr3_nt: TGTGCCAGCAGCTCACAGGGGAATAATGAAAAACTGTTTTTT
cdr3_aa: CASSSQGNNEKLFF
v_call: TRBV5-5
clone_size: -
d_call: TRBD1
j_call: TRBJ1-4

cdr3_nt: TGTGCCAGCACCAGTCGACAGGGGTGGAACACCGGGGAGCTGTTTTTT
cdr3_aa: CASTSRQGWNTGELFF
v_call: TRBV2
clone_size: -
d_call: TRBD1
j_call: TRBJ2-2

cdr3_nt: TGTGCCAGCAGCGAACAGGGAATTAATGAAAAACTGTTTTTT
cdr3_aa: CASSEQGINEKLFF
v_call: TRBV21-1
clone_size: -
d_call: -
j_call: TRBJ1-4

cdr3_nt: TGTGCCAGCAGCCAAGAAGAGACCCAGTACTTC
cdr3_aa: CASSQEETQYF
v_call: TRBV14
clone_size: few
d_call: -
j_call: TRBJ2-5

cdr3_nt: TGTGCCAGTTGCCACGGAGGGGGGCTCAACTATGGCTACACCTTC
cdr3_aa: CASCHGGGLNYGYTF
v_call: TRBV28
clone_size: few
d_call: -
j_call: TRBJ1-2

cdr3_nt: TGTGCCAGCAGTGACCGGACTAGCGGGAGAAGGGAGCTGTTTTTT
cdr3_aa: CASSDRTSGRRELFF
v_call: TRBV6-4
clone_size: -
d_call: TRBD2
j_call: TRBJ2-2

cdr3_nt: TGTGCCAGCTCACCTGCAGGGGTCTCTGGAAACACCATATATTTT
cdr3_aa: CASSPAGVSGNTIYF
v_call: TRBV18
clone_size: -
d_call: -
j_call: TRBJ1-3

cdr3_nt: TGTGCCAGCTCACCACGGGGGCAGGTCCTCTCTCTTTCTGGAAACACCATATATTTT
cdr3_aa: CASSPRGQVLSLSGNTIYF
v_call: TRBV18
clone_size: once
d_call: -
j_call: TRBJ1-3

cdr3_nt: TGTGCCAGCAGCCCCGGACTAGCGATAAGGAATGAGCAGTTCTTC
cdr3_aa: CASSPGLAIRNEQFF
v_call: TRBV3-1/TRBV3-2
clone_size: -
d_call: TRBD2
j_call: TRBJ2-1

cdr3_nt: TGTGCCAGCAGCCAAACTACGTGGCTCCGCGAGCAGTACTTC
cdr3_aa: CASSQTTWLREQYF
v_call: TRBV3-1/TRBV3-2
clone_size: -
d_call: -
j_call: TRBJ2-7

cdr3_nt: TGTGCCAGTAGGCCAAAGGGACTAGCGGGAGCTTTTTGGGTTGGCAATGAGCAGTTCTTC
cdr3_aa: CASRPKGLAGAFWVGNEQFF
v_call: TRBV19
clone_size: -
d_call: TRBD2
j_call: TRBJ2-1

cdr3_nt: TGTGCCAGCAGCCCAATTTGGGGATCCTACTACGAGCAGTACTTC
cdr3_aa: CASSPIWGSYYEQYF
v_call: TRBV11-2
clone_size: -
d_call: -
j_call: TRBJ2-7

cdr3_nt: TGTGCCAGCAGCGTCGGACAGTATAATTCACCCCTCCACTTT
cdr3_aa: CASSVGQYNSPLHF
v_call: TRBV9
clone_size: -
d_call: -
j_call: TRBJ1-6

cdr3_nt: TGTGCCAGCAGCTTAGCGACTAGCGTTACCTACGAGCAGTACTTC
cdr3_aa: CASSLATSVTYEQYF
v_call: TRBV13
clone_size: -
d_call: TRBD2
j_call: TRBJ2-7

cdr3_nt: TGTGCCAGCAGCTTACGGACCCTAGCGTCAACAAGGGATGAGCAGTTCTTC
cdr3_aa: CASSLRTLASTRDEQFF
v_call: TRBV7-8
clone_size: -
d_call: -
j_call: TRBJ2-1

cdr3_nt: TGTGTCACAGCATCGGGTCCGGCGAACACCATATATTTT
cdr3_aa: CVTASGPANTIYF
v_call: TRBV28
clone_size: -
d_call: -
j_call: TRBJ1-3

cdr3_nt: TGCGCCAGCAGCTTGGCCAATCCTTCCGCGCAGGGCGGTGAGCAGTTCTTC
cdr3_aa: CASSLANPSAQGGEQFF
v_call: TRBV5-1
clone_size: -
d_call: -
j_call: TRBJ2-1